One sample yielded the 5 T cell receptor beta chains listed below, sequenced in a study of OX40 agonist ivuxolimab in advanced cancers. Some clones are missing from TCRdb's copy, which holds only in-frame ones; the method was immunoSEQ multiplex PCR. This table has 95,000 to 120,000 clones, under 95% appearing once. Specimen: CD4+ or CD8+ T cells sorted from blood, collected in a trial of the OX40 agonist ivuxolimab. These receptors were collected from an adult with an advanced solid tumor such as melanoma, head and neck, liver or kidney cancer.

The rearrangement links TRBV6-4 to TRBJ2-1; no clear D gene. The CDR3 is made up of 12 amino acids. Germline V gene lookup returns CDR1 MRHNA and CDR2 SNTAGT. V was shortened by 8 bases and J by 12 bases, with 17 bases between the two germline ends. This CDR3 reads CASFSWRASQFF. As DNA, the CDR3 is TGTGCCAGCTTTTCCTGGCGCGCTTCGCAGTTCTTC.

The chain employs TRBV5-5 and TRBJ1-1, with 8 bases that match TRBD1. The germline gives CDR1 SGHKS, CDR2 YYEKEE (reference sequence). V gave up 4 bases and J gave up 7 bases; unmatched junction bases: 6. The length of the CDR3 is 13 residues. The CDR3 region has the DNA TGTGCCAGCAGCGTACAGGGGGACCTTGAAGCTTTCTTT. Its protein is CASSVQGDLEAFF.

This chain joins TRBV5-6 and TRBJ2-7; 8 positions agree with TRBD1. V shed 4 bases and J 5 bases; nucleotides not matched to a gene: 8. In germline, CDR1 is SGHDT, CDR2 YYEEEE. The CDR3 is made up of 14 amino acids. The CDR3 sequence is CASSTGQGAHEQYF. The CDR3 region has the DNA TGTGCCAGCAGCACCGGACAGGGCGCCCACGAGCAGTACTTC. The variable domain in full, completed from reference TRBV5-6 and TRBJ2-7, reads DAGVTQSPTHLIKTRGQQVTLRCSPKSGHDTVSWYQQALGQGPQFIFQYYEEEERQRGNFPDRFSGHQFPNYSSELNVNALLLGDSALYLCASSTGQGAHEQYFGPGTRLTVT.

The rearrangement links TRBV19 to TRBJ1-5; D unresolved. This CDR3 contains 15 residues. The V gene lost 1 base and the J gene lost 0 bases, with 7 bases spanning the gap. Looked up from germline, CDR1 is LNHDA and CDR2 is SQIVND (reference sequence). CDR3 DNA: TGTGCCAGTAGTATAGGGGCAGCTAGCAATCAGCCCCAGCATTTT. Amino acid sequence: CASSIGAASNQPQHF.

CDR3 residues: CASSTGIVETQYF. CDR3 bases: TGTGCCAGCAGCACAGGGATCGTGGAGACCCAGTACTTC. The V and J genes are TRBV5-4 and TRBJ2-5, with a possible D match to TRBD1 (6 bases). CDR1 and CDR2 (germline): SGHNT, YYREEE (reference sequence). V was trimmed by 4 bases and J by 5 bases, leaving 12 bases between them. The CDR3 has 13 residues.